A selection of T cell receptor beta chains follows, all from one sample in a study of early T cells in non-severe SARS-CoV-2 infection. TCRdb re-called the 5' RACE reads through MiXCR, storing one row per CDR3 protein. The sample consists of roughly 67,000 distinct CDR3 sequences, approximately 10% of them appearing once. Sequencing was performed on whole blood. All receptors come from an adult who was a healthcare worker with PCR-confirmed SARS-CoV-2 infection or an uninfected control (not recorded which). The CDR3 runs from the conserved cysteine through the conserved F or W. Fields, in order: J gene, D gene, clone size, V gene, CDR3 DNA, CDR3 protein. The D gene is left open where the match is weak. Some rows mark clone size as missing; the rest say once, few, many or name a class of expanded clone.

>TRBJ2-7|-|-|TRBV27
TGTGCCAGCAGTTCTTACTCCGGGTTATACGAGCAGTACTTC
CASSSYSGLYEQYF
>TRBJ2-5|-|-|TRBV5-1
TGCGCCAGCAGCTTCGGAGGGGATCAAGAGACCCAGTACTTC
CASSFGGDQETQYF
>TRBJ2-1|TRBD2|few|TRBV9
TGTGCCAGCAGCAATCCGACTAGCGGGAAGTCGAATGAGCAGTTCTTC
CASSNPTSGKSNEQFF
>TRBJ2-7|-|few|TRBV7-6
TGTGCCAGCAGCCTCGGCGGGCATACCTACGAGCAGTACTTC
CASSLGGHTYEQYF
>TRBJ2-4|-|few|TRBV10-3
TGTGCCACATGGGACAGGAACAGAGCGGGAGAAAACATTCAGTACTTC
CATWDRNRAGENIQYF
>TRBJ1-2|-|-|TRBV28
TGTGCCGCCAGCCGCCGGGCCGGCTATGGCTACACCTTC
CAASRRAGYGYTF
>TRBJ2-1|-|many|TRBV18
TGTGCCAGCTCACCACTCGGCCCTTATACGAACAATGAGCAGTTCTTC
CASSPLGPYTNNEQFF
>TRBJ1-2|-|few|TRBV29-1
TGCAGCGCAGCCGCCGGCCCCGGGAATACCTTC
CSAAAGPGNTF
>TRBJ2-3|-|few|TRBV5-5
TGTGCCAGCAGCTTTCGATTCGGGTCAGCAACAGATACGCAGTATTTT
CASSFRFGSATDTQYF
>TRBJ2-7|-|few|TRBV4-1
TGCGCCAGCAGCCAAGGAAGGGGCCTAGACGCCAACGAGCAGTACTTC
CASSQGRGLDANEQYF
>TRBJ2-7|-|-|TRBV5-1
TGCGCCAGCAATCCCGGGGCAGGAGGTTACGAGCAGTACTTC
CASNPGAGGYEQYF
>TRBJ2-2|-|few|TRBV6-2/TRBV6-3
TGTGCCAGCAGTTACGGCCAGTACACCGGGGAGCTGTTTTTT
CASSYGQYTGELFF
>TRBJ2-5|-|few|TRBV20-1
TGCAGTGTGGCAACGGGGGTACCGTACTTC
CSVATGVPYF
>TRBJ2-7|TRBD2|-|TRBV11-2
TGTGCCAGCAGCTTTAGCGGGGGGAGATACGAGCAGTACTTC
CASSFSGGRYEQYF
>TRBJ2-7|TRBD1|-|TRBV28
TGTGCCAGCAGTTTGCCGACAGGGGGACGCTACGAGCAGTACTTC
CASSLPTGGRYEQYF
>TRBJ1-5|-|-|TRBV6-1
TGTGCCAGCCGGGAGGAACCTTATAGCAATCAGCCCCAGCATTTT
CASREEPYSNQPQHF
>TRBJ2-3|-|-|TRBV5-4
TGTGCCAGCAGCTTGGGGGGGGACGGCCAGGAGGTTCTGTATTTT
CASSLGGDGQEVLYF
>TRBJ2-7|-|-|TRBV7-9
TGTGCCAGCAGCGCTCTAGGTAACTACGAGCAGTACTTC
CASSALGNYEQYF
>TRBJ2-1|TRBD2|many|TRBV7-7
TGTGCCAGCAGCTTAGGCTCGGGACTAGCGGCGGGAAATGAGCAGTTCTTC
CASSLGSGLAAGNEQFF
>TRBJ1-5|TRBD1|few|TRBV7-2
TGTGCCAGCAGCTCCTACAGGGGGGGTCAGCCCCAGCATTTT
CASSSYRGGQPQHF
>TRBJ1-1|-|-|TRBV18
TGTGCCAGCTCAGCAGCCCCCTCAGTCGGCACTGAAGCTTTCTTT
CASSAAPSVGTEAFF
>TRBJ1-3|-|few|TRBV6-2/TRBV6-3
TGTGCCAGCAGTTACGACCGCCACTCTGGAAACACCATATATTTT
CASSYDRHSGNTIYF
>TRBJ1-1|TRBD1|few|TRBV19
TGTGCCAGTAGTATAGATCTGGCAGGGGGCGCCCATTTCACTGAAGCTTTCTTT
CASSIDLAGGAHFTEAFF
>TRBJ2-1|TRBD2|-|TRBV9
TGTGCCAGCAGCGTAGTGGGGACTAGCTGGCATGAGCAGTTCTTC
CASSVVGTSWHEQFF
>TRBJ2-1|TRBD2|-|TRBV6-2/TRBV6-3
TGTGCCAGCAGTTACTCGAGTGGCGGGAGGGCGAGGGAGCAGTTCTTC
CASSYSSGGRAREQFF
>TRBJ2-3|-|few|TRBV11-2
TGTGCCAGCCGGGACTTGGGCACAGATACGCAGTATTTT
CASRDLGTDTQYF
>TRBJ2-1|TRBD2|-|TRBV13
TGTGCCAGCCGGGTAGCGGGAGTCAATGCGCAGTTCTTC
CASRVAGVNAQFF
>TRBJ2-1|-|few|TRBV2
TGTGCCAGCAGGGGGGCCCCCTCCTACAATGAGCAGTTCTTC
CASRGAPSYNEQFF
>TRBJ2-7|-|-|TRBV12-2
TGTGCATTTACATCCCCCCCATCGGACTACGAGCAGTACTTC
CAFTSPPSDYEQYF
>TRBJ2-3|-|-|TRBV19
TGTGACAGTAGTAGAGGCGCTAGCACAGATACGCAGTATTTT
CDSSRGASTDTQYF
>TRBJ2-7|TRBD2|few|TRBV6-5
TGTGCCAGCAGACCCTCCGGGACTAGCGGTTCCTACGAGCAGTACTTC
CASRPSGTSGSYEQYF
>TRBJ2-7|-|-|TRBV11-2
TGTGCCAGCAGCGTCAATATCTACGAGCAGTACTTC
CASSVNIYEQYF
>TRBJ2-4|-|-|TRBV2
TGTGCCAGCACCGGCGGTCTAGCCAAAAACATTCAGTACTTC
CASTGGLAKNIQYF
>TRBJ2-5|-|many|TRBV5-1
TGCGCCAGCAGCAGAGGGGGGGCCCAAGAGACCCAGTACTTC
CASSRGGAQETQYF
>TRBJ2-7|-|-|TRBV6-1
TGTGCCAGCAGTGATTTGGGGGCCCCGGACGAGCAGTACTTC
CASSDLGAPDEQYF
>TRBJ1-2|-|few|TRBV7-9
TGTGCCAGCAGCCCTACCGGACAAGCAAATGGCTACACCTTC
CASSPTGQANGYTF
>TRBJ2-7|-|few|TRBV14
TGTGCCAGCAGCCGGGACTCCACCTACGAGCAGTACTTC
CASSRDSTYEQYF
>TRBJ1-2|-|-|TRBV6-5
TGTGCCAGCAGGTCAGGGAACTATGGCTACACCTTC
CASRSGNYGYTF
>TRBJ2-7|TRBD2|many|TRBV20-1
TGCAGTGCCTCGGGGACTAGCGCCTACGAGCAGTACTTC
CSASGTSAYEQYF
>TRBJ2-5|-|-|TRBV7-2
TGTGCCAGCAGCTTAGAGGTTGAAGAGACCCAGTACTTC
CASSLEVEETQYF
>TRBJ2-1|TRBD2|few|TRBV23-1
TGCGCCAGCAGTCCGGGGACTAGCGGGAGAGGGGAGCAGTTCTTC
CASSPGTSGRGEQFF
>TRBJ2-1|TRBD2|few|TRBV30
TGTGCCTGGAGTCGAGTAGCGGGAGTAAACAATGAGCAGTTCTTC
CAWSRVAGVNNEQFF
>TRBJ2-2|-|many|TRBV4-3
TGCGCCAGCGGCAGAGAGCTTAACACCGGGGAGCTGTTTTTT
CASGRELNTGELFF
>TRBJ2-7|-|-|TRBV4-1
TGCGCCAGCAGCCGACAAATGACGGATACCTACGAGCAGTACTTC
CASSRQMTDTYEQYF
>TRBJ1-5|TRBD1|few|TRBV7-2
TGTGCCAGCAGCTTAAACAGGGGACAGCCCCAGCATTTT
CASSLNRGQPQHF
>TRBJ2-3|-|many|TRBV28
TGTGCCAGCAGTTATGGAGGGGCAACAGATACGCAGTATTTT
CASSYGGATDTQYF
>TRBJ1-1|-|-|TRBV28
TGTGCCAGCGTTTCCGGAAGGGACACTGAAGCTTTCTTT
CASVSGRDTEAFF
>TRBJ1-1|-|many|TRBV4-3
TGCGCCAGCAGCCACGGGCTACAGGGACACACTGAAGCTTTCTTT
CASSHGLQGHTEAFF
>TRBJ1-5|-|many|TRBV2
TGTGCCAGCAGTGAGGTGGGGGGCCTCGATCAGCAGCCCCAGCATTTT
CASSEVGGLDQQPQHF
>TRBJ1-6|-|few|TRBV20-1
TGCAGTGCTAGAGATGGGGGTTATAATTCACCCCTCCACTTT
CSARDGGYNSPLHF
>TRBJ2-1|-|few|TRBV4-3
TGCGCCAGCGGGGCCCTTTCGGGTGAGCAGTTCTTC
CASGALSGEQFF
>TRBJ2-5|TRBD1|-|TRBV12-3/TRBV12-4
TGTGCCAGCAGTTGGGACAGGCAAGAGACCCAGTACTTC
CASSWDRQETQYF